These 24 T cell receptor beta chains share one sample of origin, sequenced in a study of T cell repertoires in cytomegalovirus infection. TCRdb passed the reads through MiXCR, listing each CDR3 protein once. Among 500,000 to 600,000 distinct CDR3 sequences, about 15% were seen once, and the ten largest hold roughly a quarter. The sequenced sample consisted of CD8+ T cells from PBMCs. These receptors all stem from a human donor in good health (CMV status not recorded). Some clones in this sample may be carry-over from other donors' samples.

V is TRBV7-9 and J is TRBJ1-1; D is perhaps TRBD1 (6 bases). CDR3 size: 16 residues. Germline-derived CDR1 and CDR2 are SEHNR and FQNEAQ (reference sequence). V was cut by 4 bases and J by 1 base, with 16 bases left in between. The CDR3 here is CASSSRRGARNTEAFF. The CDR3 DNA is TGTGCCAGCAGCTCTAGACGGGGGGCGAGGAACACTGAAGCTTTCTTT.

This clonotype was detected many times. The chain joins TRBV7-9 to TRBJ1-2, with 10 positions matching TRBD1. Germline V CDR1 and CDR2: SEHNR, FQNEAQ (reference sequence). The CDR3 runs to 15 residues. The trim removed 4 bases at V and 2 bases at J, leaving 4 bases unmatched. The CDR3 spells CASSSRQGANYGYTF. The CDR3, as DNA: TGTGCCAGCAGCTCAAGACAGGGGGCGAACTATGGCTACACCTTC.

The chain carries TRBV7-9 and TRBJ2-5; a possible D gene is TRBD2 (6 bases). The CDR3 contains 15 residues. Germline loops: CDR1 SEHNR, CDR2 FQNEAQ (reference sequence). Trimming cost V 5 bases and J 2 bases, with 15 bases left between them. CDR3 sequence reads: CASSRKRAAQETQYF. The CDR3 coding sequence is TGTGCCAGCAGCCGAAAGCGGGCGGCACAAGAGACCCAGTACTTC.

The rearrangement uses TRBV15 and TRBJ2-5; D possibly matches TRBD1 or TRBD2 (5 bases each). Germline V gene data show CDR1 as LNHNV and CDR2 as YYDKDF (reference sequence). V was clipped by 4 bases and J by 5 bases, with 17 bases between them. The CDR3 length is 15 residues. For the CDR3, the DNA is TGTGCCACCAGCACGAGGGGCTACGAGGGGGAGACCCAGTACTTC. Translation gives CATSTRGYEGETQYF.

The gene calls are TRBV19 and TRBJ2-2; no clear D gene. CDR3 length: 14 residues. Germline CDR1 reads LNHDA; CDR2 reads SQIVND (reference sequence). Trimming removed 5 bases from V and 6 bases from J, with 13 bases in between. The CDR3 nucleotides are TGTGCCAGTAGTTCCAGGTCCAACGCCGGGGAGCTGTTTTTT. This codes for CASSSRSNAGELFF. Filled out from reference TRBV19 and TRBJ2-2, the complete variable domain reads DGGITQSPKYLFRKEGQNVTLSCEQNLNHDAMYWYRQDPGQGLRLIYYSQIVNDFQKGDIAEGYSVSREKKESFPLTVTSAQKNPTAFYLCASSSRSNAGELFFGEGSRLTVL.

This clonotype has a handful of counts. CDR3 residues: CATHQVRGYEQYF. The CDR3 nucleotides are TGTGCCACCCACCAGGTCCGGGGTTACGAGCAGTACTTC. V usage is TRBV13 and J usage is TRBJ2-7; the D gene is possibly TRBD2 (5 bases). Germline V gives CDR1 PRHDT, CDR2 FYEKMQ (reference sequence). The CDR3 covers 13 residues. V lost 10 bases and J 4 bases, leaving 17 bases between the germline ends.

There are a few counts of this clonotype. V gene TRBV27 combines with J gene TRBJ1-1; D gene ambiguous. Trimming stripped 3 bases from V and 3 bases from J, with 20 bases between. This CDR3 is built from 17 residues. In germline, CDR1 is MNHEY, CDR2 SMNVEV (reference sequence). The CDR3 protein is CASSLTLYAGSDTEAFF. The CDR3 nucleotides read TGTGCCAGCAGTTTGACCTTGTATGCCGGGTCTGACACTGAAGCTTTCTTT.

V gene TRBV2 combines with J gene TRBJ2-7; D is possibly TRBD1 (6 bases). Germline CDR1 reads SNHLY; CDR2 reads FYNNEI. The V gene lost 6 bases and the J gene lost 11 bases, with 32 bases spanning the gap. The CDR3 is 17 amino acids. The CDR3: CASRIQGFSVLDKSKYF. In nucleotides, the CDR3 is TGTGCCAGCAGGATACAGGGCTTTTCTGTCCTCGACAAGTCGAAGTACTTC.

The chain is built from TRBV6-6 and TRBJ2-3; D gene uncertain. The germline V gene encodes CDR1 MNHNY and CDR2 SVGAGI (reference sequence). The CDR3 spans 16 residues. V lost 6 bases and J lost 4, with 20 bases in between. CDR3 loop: CASSNTAYGGADTQYF. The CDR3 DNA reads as TGTGCCAGCAGCAATACGGCCTATGGTGGTGCAGATACGCAGTATTTT.

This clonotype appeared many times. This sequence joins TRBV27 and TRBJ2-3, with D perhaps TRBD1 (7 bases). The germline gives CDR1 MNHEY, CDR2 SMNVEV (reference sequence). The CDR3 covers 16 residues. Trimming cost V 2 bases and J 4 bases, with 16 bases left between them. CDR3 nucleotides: TGTGCCAGCAGTTTAGCCACAGGGGAGGTCGCAGATACGCAGTATTTT. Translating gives CASSLATGEVADTQYF.

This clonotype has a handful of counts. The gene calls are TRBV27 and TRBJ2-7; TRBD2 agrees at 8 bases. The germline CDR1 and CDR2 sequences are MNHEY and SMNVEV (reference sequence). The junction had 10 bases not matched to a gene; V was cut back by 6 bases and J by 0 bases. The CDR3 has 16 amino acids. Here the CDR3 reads CASSLSPGRASYEQYF. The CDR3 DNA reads TGTGCCAGCAGCCTCTCCCCCGGGAGGGCCTCCTACGAGCAGTACTTC.

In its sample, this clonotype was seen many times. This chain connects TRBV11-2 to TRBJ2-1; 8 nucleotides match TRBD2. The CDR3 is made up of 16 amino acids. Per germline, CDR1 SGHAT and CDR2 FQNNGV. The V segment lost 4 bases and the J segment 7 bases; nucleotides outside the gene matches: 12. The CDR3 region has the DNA TGTGCCAGCAGCTCTTATCAGGGACTAGGCATGAATGAGCAGTTCTTC. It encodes CASSSYQGLGMNEQFF.

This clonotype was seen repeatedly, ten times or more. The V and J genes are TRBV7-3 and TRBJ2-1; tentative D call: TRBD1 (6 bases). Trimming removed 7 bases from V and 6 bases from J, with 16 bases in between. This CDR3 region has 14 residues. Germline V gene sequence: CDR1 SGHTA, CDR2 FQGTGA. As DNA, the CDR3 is TGTGCCAGCAATGGGACAACCTGGGCCAATGAGCAGTTCTTC. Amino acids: CASNGTTWANEQFF. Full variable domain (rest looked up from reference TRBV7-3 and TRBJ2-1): GAGVSQTPSNKVTEKGKYVELRCDPISGHTALYWYRQSLGQGPEFLIYFQGTGAADDSGLPNDRFFAVRPEGSVSTLKIQRTERGDSAVYLCASNGTTWANEQFFGPGTRLTVL.

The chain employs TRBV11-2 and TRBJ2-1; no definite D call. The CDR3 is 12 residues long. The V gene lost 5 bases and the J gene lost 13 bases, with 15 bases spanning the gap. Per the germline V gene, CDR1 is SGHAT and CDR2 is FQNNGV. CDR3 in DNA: TGTGCCAGCAGCGCGGCGTACGGGCCACAGTTCTTC. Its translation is CASSAAYGPQFF.

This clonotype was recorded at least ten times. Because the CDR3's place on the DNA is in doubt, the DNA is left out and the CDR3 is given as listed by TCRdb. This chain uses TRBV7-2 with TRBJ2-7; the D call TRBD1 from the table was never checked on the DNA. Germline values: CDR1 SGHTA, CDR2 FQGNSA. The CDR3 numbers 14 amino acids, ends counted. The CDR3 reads CASSYQGGALWQYF.

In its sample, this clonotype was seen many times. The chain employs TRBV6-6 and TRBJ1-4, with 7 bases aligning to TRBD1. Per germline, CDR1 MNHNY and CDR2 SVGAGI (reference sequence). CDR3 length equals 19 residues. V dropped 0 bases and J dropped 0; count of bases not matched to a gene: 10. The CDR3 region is CASSYSGTVVYPTNEKLFF. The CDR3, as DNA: TGTGCCAGCAGTTACTCTGGGACAGTGGTATATCCAACTAATGAAAAACTGTTTTTT.

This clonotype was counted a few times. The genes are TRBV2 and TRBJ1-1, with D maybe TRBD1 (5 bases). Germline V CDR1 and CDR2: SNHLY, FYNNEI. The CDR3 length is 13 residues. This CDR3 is CVPVERGSTEAFF. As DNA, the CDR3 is TGTGTACCCGTTGAACGGGGGAGCACTGAAGCTTTCTTT. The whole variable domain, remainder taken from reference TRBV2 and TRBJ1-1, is EPEVTQTPSHQVTQMGQEVILRCVPISNHLYFYWYRQILGQKVEFLVSFYNNEISEKSEIFDDQFSVERPDGSNFTLKIRSTKLEDSAMYFCVPVERGSTEAFFGQGTRLTVV.

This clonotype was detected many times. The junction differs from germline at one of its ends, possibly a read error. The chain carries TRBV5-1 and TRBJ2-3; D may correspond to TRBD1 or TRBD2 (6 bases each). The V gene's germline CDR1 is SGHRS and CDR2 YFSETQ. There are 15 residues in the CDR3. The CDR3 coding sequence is TGTGCCAGCAGTCTGGGGGGCAGCAGCACAGATACGCAGTATTTT. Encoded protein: CASSLGGSSTDTQYF.

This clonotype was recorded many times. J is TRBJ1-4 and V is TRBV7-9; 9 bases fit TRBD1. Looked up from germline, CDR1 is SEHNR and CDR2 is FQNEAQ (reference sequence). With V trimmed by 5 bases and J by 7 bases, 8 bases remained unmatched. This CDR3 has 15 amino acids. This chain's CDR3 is CASSARDREREKLFF. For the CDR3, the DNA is TGTGCCAGCAGCGCCCGGGACAGGGAACGTGAAAAACTGTTTTTT.

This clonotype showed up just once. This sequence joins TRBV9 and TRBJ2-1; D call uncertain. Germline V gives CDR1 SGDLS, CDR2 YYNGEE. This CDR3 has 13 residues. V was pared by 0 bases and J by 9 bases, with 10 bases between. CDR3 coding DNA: TGTGCCAGCAGCGTAGCTCTCCGGAGTGAGCAGTTCTTC. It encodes CASSVALRSEQFF.

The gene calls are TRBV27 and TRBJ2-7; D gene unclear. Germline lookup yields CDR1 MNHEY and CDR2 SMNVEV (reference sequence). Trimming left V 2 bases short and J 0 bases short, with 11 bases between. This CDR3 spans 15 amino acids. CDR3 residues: CASSLTSRYSYEQYF. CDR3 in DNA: TGTGCCAGCAGTTTAACGAGCCGGTACTCCTACGAGCAGTACTTC.

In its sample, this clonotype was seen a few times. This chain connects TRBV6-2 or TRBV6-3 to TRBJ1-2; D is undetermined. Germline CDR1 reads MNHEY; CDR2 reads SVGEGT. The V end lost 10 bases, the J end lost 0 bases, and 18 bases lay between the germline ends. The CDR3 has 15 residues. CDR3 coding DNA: TGTGCCACCCACGCTACAGCAAATTCTAACTATGGCTACACCTTC. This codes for CATHATANSNYGYTF.

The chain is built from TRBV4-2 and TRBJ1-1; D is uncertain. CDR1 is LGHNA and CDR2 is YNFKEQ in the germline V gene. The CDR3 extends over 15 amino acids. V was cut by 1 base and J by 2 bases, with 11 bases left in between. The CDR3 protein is CASSQVETYNTEAFF. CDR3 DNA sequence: TGTGCCAGCAGCCAAGTTGAGACGTATAACACTGAAGCTTTCTTT.

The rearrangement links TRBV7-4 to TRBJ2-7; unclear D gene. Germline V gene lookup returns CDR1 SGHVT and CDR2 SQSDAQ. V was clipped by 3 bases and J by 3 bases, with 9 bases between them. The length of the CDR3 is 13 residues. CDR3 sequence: CASSLTELYEQYF. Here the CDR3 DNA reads TGTGCCAGCAGCTTGACTGAGCTCTACGAGCAGTACTTC.